The 15 T cell receptor beta chains in this list originate from one sample, sequenced in a study of blood T cell repertoires in COVID-19. This table comes from immunoSEQ multiplex PCR, and its TCRdb copy is limited to in-frame clones, with some not included. There are about 200,000 clones in the sample; about 90% occur only once, and under 25% lies in the top ten. The specimen was peripheral blood. These receptors came from a man in his sixties with active or convalescent COVID-19.

The V call is TRBV6-4, the J call TRBJ2-5, with D possibly matching TRBD2 (7 bases). The ends were cut back, 11 bases at V and 5 bases at J, with 18 bases in the middle. Per germline, CDR1 MRHNA and CDR2 SNTAGT. This CDR3 is built from 13 residues. The CDR3 region has the DNA TGTGCCGGTCCAGAGGGGGGGTGGGAGACCCAGTACTTC. Its translation: CAGPEGGWETQYF.

The chain is built from TRBV6-5 and TRBJ2-5, with D unclear. This CDR3 comprises 15 residues. The V gene lost 4 bases and the J gene lost 0 bases, with 12 bases spanning the gap. The germline gives CDR1 MNHEY, CDR2 SVGAGI. The CDR3 DNA sequence: TGTGCCAGCAGTTCCCGCTTTCGGTACCAAGAGACCCAGTACTTC. Amino acids: CASSSRFRYQETQYF.

J is TRBJ2-5 and V is TRBV24-1; 7 nucleotides line up with TRBD1. J lost 5 bases, V lost 2 bases, and 16 bases had no gene match. Germline V gene lookup returns CDR1 KGHDR and CDR2 SFDVKD. CDR3 length equals 18 residues. The CDR3 DNA sequence: TGTGCCACCAGTGATTCCACACTGGGACAGCCCCTCGCGGAGACCCAGTACTTC. This sequence encodes CATSDSTLGQPLAETQYF.

The gene calls are TRBV9 and TRBJ2-2; perhaps TRBD2 as D (5 bases). This CDR3 spans 15 amino acids. The V end was cut by 0 bases, the J end by 6 bases, with 12 bases between. Germline-derived CDR1 and CDR2 are SGDLS and YYNGEE. CDR3 sequence reads: CASSVDGGMAGELFF. In nucleotides, the CDR3 is TGTGCCAGCAGCGTAGACGGAGGTATGGCCGGGGAGCTGTTTTTT.

Only a few counts were recorded for this clone. Other DNA sequences in this sample translate to the same CDR3. The rearrangement joins TRBV5-1 to TRBJ1-1; 8 bases agree with TRBD1. Trimming took 3 bases from V and 4 from J; bases not matched to a gene: 5. Germline loops: CDR1 SGHRS, CDR2 YFSETQ. The CDR3 contains 14 residues. CDR3 bases: TGCGCCAGCAGCTCCGGACAGGGAGGCACTGAAGCTTTCTTT. This translates into CASSSGQGGTEAFF.

This sequence joins TRBV5-1 and TRBJ1-6; TRBD1 aligns across 10 bases. Germline V lookup: CDR1 SGHRS, CDR2 YFSETQ. CDR3 length: 13 residues. V lost 7 bases, J lost 5 bases, and 0 bases stayed unmatched. CDR3 sequence: CASGTGDNSPLHF. As DNA, the CDR3 is TGCGCCAGCGGGACAGGGGATAATTCACCCCTCCACTTT.

V gene TRBV6-5 combines with J gene TRBJ2-2; tentatively, D is TRBD2 (5 bases). The V and J ends lost 5 bases and 6 bases respectively, with 10 bases between them. There are 13 residues in the CDR3. CDR1 MNHEY and CDR2 SVGAGI come from the germline V gene. The CDR3 region is CASSLIAPGELFF. The CDR3 nucleotides read TGTGCCAGCAGTCTTATAGCGCCCGGGGAGCTGTTTTTT.

The chain recombines TRBV11-2 with TRBJ1-3; D is unresolved. CDR3 length equals 13 residues. V was pared by 5 bases and J by 8 bases, with 13 bases between. Germline-derived CDR1 and CDR2 are SGHAT and FQNNGV. CDR3 coding DNA: TGTGCCAGCAGCCCTAGTGTCAAAGACACCATATATTTT. It encodes CASSPSVKDTIYF.

The chain combines TRBV3-1 (or the pseudogene TRBV3-2) with TRBJ1-2; TRBD1 might be the D (6 bases). The germline V gene encodes CDR1 LGHDT and CDR2 YNNKEL (reference sequence). The CDR3 spans 13 residues. With 4 bases removed from V and 7 bases from J, the gap between germline ends came to 13 bases. Written as DNA, the CDR3 is TGTGCCAGCAGCCTCGGGGGGCTCGTTGGCTACACCTTC. Residues: CASSLGGLVGYTF.

This clone was picked up a small number of times. The rearrangement joins TRBV2 to TRBJ1-3, with D possibly TRBD1 on 5 matching bases. Trimming left V 6 bases short and J 2 bases short, with 11 bases between. CDR3 length equals 14 residues. Germline V gene lookup returns CDR1 SNHLY and CDR2 FYNNEI. CDR3: CASRQGTAGNTIYF. CDR3 nucleotides: TGTGCCAGCAGGCAGGGTACGGCTGGAAACACCATATATTTT.

The genes are TRBV6-4 and TRBJ2-1, with TRBD2 matching 11 bases. Germline V CDR1 and CDR2: MRHNA, SNTAGT. CDR3 size: 15 residues. V was clipped by 4 bases and J by 7 bases; unmatched bases: 6. The CDR3 loop is CASSVLAGEGNEQFF. In DNA, the CDR3 is TGTGCCAGCAGTGTACTAGCGGGGGAGGGGAATGAGCAGTTCTTC.

The V and J genes are TRBV9 and TRBJ1-6; D not resolved. The V end lost 0 bases, the J end lost 9 bases, and 7 bases lay between the germline ends. Germline V gene sequence: CDR1 SGDLS, CDR2 YYNGEE. The CDR3 is 13 residues long. The CDR3: CASSVGGGSPLHF. The CDR3 region has the DNA TGTGCCAGCAGCGTAGGGGGAGGTTCACCCCTCCACTTT.

The chain joins TRBV10-2 to TRBJ1-4; 10 bases line up with TRBD1. The V and J ends lost 7 bases and 11 bases, in that order; junction bases with no gene match: 7. Germline assignment: CDR1 WSHSY and CDR2 SAAADI. The CDR3 is 13 residues long. The CDR3 sequence is CASKGTGVRKLFF. The CDR3 bases are TGCGCCAGCAAAGGGACAGGGGTCCGCAAACTGTTTTTT.

In its sample, this clone was seen a few times. This chain uses TRBV15 with TRBJ2-6; the D gene is possibly TRBD1 (5 bases). Trimming stripped 3 bases from V and 0 bases from J, with 6 bases between. The CDR3 is 15 amino acids. Germline values: CDR1 LNHNV, CDR2 YYDKDF (reference sequence). CDR3 in DNA: TGTGCCACCAGCAGGGACAACTCTGGGGCCAACGTCCTGACTTTC. This codes for CATSRDNSGANVLTF.

This rearrangement joins TRBV5-4 to TRBJ2-1; TRBD1 matches at 10 bases. CDR3 length: 20 residues. Germline CDR1 is SGHNT and CDR2 is YYREEE (reference sequence). Germline trimming cut 0 bases from V and 6 bases from J; bases unmatched to any gene: 18. The DNA for the CDR3 is TGTGCCAGCAGCTTGGCCGCCGGGACAGGGGTTCGTCGAACCGTCAATGAGCAGTTCTTC. Encoded protein: CASSLAAGTGVRRTVNEQFF.